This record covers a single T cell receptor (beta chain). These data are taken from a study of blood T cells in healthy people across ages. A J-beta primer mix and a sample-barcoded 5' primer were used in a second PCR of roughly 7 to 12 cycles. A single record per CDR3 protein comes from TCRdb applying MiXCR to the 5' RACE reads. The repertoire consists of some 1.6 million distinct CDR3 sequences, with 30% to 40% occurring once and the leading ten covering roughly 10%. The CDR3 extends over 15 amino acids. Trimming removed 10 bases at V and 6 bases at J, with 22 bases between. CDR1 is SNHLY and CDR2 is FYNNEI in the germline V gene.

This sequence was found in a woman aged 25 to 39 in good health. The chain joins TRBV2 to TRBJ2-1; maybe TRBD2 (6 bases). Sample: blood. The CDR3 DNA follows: TGTGCCACAAACCTTGACTCGGCGGAGGGCAATGAGCAGTTCTTC. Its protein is CATNLDSAEGNEQFF.